The sequence of this T cell receptor beta chain was determined in a study of metastatic and nonmetastatic thyroid tumors. Overall study results and limits: According to reports, the diversity of TCR beta was significantly higher in malignant thyroid tumors than in benign nodules, and this held in both blood and tumor samples.

Every patient was untreated before thyroid surgery. TCRdb re-processed the PCR reads through MiXCR. The sample contains 13,000 or so clones, around 30% of which appear only once. This CDR3 is built from 14 residues. Germline CDR1 GTSNPN, CDR2 SVGIG (reference sequence). V lost 3 bases and J lost 2, with 14 bases in between. With respect to this clone: Antigen unknown.

The sequence derives from a female donor with papillary thyroid cancer or a benign thyroid nodule (not recorded which). Some clones in this sample may be carry-over from other donors' samples. The sample consisted of tumor tissue. This chain joins TRBV30 and TRBJ2-7, with D tentatively TRBD2 (5 bases). This chain's CDR3 is CAWSDMTGTYEQYF. The CDR3 coding sequence is TGTGCCTGGAGCGACATGACGGGGACCTACGAGCAGTACTTC.